Listed here is a single TCR beta chain. What it binds is unknown. Collection yielded roughly 2.5 ml of blood per donor. Skipping T cell sorting, the study isolated total RNA directly from whole blood. The data belong to a study of monozygotic twins with inflammatory bowel disease. General study points: Patients got different immunosuppressive treatments, which may have made their repertoires more variable.

In eight separate reactions per sample, cDNA was generated. TCRdb re-called the 5' RACE reads, yielding one record per CDR3 amino acid sequence without DNA. The sample includes roughly 320,000 distinct CDR3 sequences. This CDR3 has 14 residues. CDR1 and CDR2 (germline): SNHLY, FYNNEI. Source material: blood. The TCR comes from a human donor with ulcerative colitis or Crohn's disease, or a healthy co-twin of an affected twin (not recorded which). The gene calls are TRBV2 and TRBJ2-5; TCRdb's D call of TRBD1 is untestable without DNA. The CDR3 protein is CASKTGGYQETQYF.